These T cell receptor beta chains were read from a single sample in a study of cytomegalovirus exposure and HLA in healthy donors. The method was immunoSEQ multiplex PCR; TCRdb's version includes in-frame clones alone and lacks a portion of them. This listing includes approximately 170,000 clones. The specimen was PBMCs. These receptor sequences come from a woman younger than 30 in good health and CMV-seropositive. Both conserved end residues are part of each CDR3. D genes are given only for firm matches.

. TRBJ2-7 TRBV11-3 CASSDTEGFLYEQYF TGTGCCAGCAGCGACACCGAGGGATTTTTATACGAGCAGTACTTC
. TRBJ1-5 TRBV5-4 CASSLFRGSGNQPQHF TGTGCCAGCAGCTTGTTCCGGGGGTCGGGCAATCAGCCCCAGCATTTT
. TRBJ2-7 TRBV9 CASSFRPGGYEQYF TGTGCCAGCAGCTTCCGCCCAGGAGGGTACGAGCAGTACTTC
. TRBJ1-2 TRBV30 CAWSSTGTYHGYTF TGTGCCTGGAGTTCTACCGGTACTTACCATGGCTACACCTTC
TRBD2 TRBJ2-3 TRBV7-2 CASSVGTSGHITDTQYF TGTGCCAGCAGCGTCGGGACTAGCGGGCACATCACAGATACGCAGTATTTT
TRBD1 TRBJ1-1 TRBV5-4 CASSLYQDRGSGKAFF TGTGCCAGCAGCTTGTATCAGGACAGGGGTTCAGGAAAAGCTTTCTTT
. TRBJ2-2 TRBV5-1 CASSFLGGPPNTGELFF TGCGCCAGCAGCTTTCTTGGAGGGCCCCCGAACACCGGGGAGCTGTTTTTT
TRBD1 TRBJ2-5 TRBV5-1 CASSLATGGQETRYF TGCGCCAGCAGCTTGGCGACAGGGGGACAAGAGACCCGGTACTTC
TRBD1 TRBJ1-2 TRBV5-1 CASSNPGTGSYGYTF TGCGCCAGCAGCAACCCCGGGACAGGGTCGTATGGCTACACCTTC
. TRBJ2-7 TRBV18 CASSDSSSYEQYF TGTGCCAGCTCAGACAGTAGCTCCTACGAGCAGTACTTC
. TRBJ1-6 TRBV7-8 CASSTTGNSPLHF TGTGCCAGCAGCACAACAGGGAATTCACCCCTCCACTTT
TRBD1 TRBJ2-7 TRBV13 CASRRTGEAYEQYF TGTGCCAGCAGGAGGACAGGGGAGGCCTACGAGCAGTACTTC
. TRBJ2-7 TRBV7-8 CASSLSQGTHEQYF TGTGCCAGCAGCTTATCCCAGGGCACCCACGAGCAGTACTTC
TRBD2 TRBJ2-3 TRBV2 CASTRSGGLTDTQYF TGTGCCAGCACCCGCAGCGGGGGGCTCACAGATACGCAGTATTTT
TRBD2 TRBJ2-3 TRBV12-5 CASGFLVAGGHRDTQYF TGTGCTAGTGGTTTCTTGGTAGCGGGGGGGCACAGAGATACGCAGTATTTT
TRBD2 TRBJ2-1 TRBV7-8 CASSLASGWGGEQFF TGTGCCAGCAGCTTAGCTAGCGGGTGGGGCGGAGAGCAGTTCTTC
. TRBJ1-2 TRBV7-9 CASSSDDSGYTF TGTGCCAGCAGCTCGGATGACAGTGGCTACACCTTC
TRBD1 TRBJ1-5 TRBV15 CATSRDRGEPQHF TGTGCCACCAGCAGGGACAGGGGGGAGCCCCAGCATTTT
TRBD1 TRBJ2-7 TRBV19 CASSGHGTAYEQYF TGTGCCAGTAGTGGGCACGGGACAGCCTACGAGCAGTACTTC
TRBD2 TRBJ2-1 TRBV9 CASSVVTGGTYNEQFF TGTGCCAGCAGCGTAGTGACGGGGGGGACCTACAATGAGCAGTTCTTC
TRBD1 TRBJ2-1 TRBV5-5 CASSLTMTGAYNEQFF TGTGCCAGCAGCTTGACGATGACAGGGGCGTACAATGAGCAGTTCTTC
. TRBJ1-2 TRBV5-6 CASSRLGGYGYTF TGTGCCAGCAGCCGCTTGGGGGGCTATGGCTACACCTTC
. TRBJ2-3 TRBV1 CTSSQDQGGGPTDTQYF TGCACCAGCAGCCAAGATCAGGGGGGAGGTCCAACAGATACGCAGTATTTT
. TRBJ1-1 TRBV20-1 CSARQYTEAFF TGCAGTGCTAGGCAGTACACTGAAGCTTTCTTT
. TRBJ2-7 TRBV18 CASSPPSGRTSYEQYF TGTGCCAGCTCACCACCGTCCGGGAGAACCTCCTACGAGCAGTACTTC
. TRBJ1-6 TRBV6-1 CASSEPGNSPLHF TGTGCCAGCAGTGAACCGGGTAATTCACCCCTCCACTTT
TRBD1 TRBJ1-2 TRBV13 CASSAPGQGNGYTF TGTGCCAGCAGCGCGCCGGGACAGGGGAATGGCTACACCTTC
TRBD2 TRBJ2-1 TRBV12-5 CASDLPWGNPGTSGTYNEQFF TGTGCTAGTGACCTCCCCTGGGGGAACCCTGGGACTAGCGGGACCTACAATGAGCAGTTCTTC
TRBD2 TRBJ2-2 TRBV5-1 CASSSQRGGSTGELFF TGCGCCAGCAGCTCACAGCGGGGGGGTTCCACCGGGGAGCTGTTTTTT
. TRBJ2-7 TRBV6-1 CASPYEQYF TGTGCCAGCCCTTACGAGCAGTACTTC
. TRBJ1-5 TRBV2 CASHRDYNQPQHF TGTGCCAGCCATCGGGACTACAATCAGCCCCAGCATTTT
. TRBJ1-1 TRBV4-3 CASSQEGLRGPRTEAFF TGCGCCAGCAGCCAGGAGGGACTGCGGGGGCCGCGCACTGAAGCTTTCTTT
TRBD2 TRBJ2-2 TRBV5-1 CASSSVSGRENTGELFF TGCGCCAGCAGCTCAGTTAGCGGGAGGGAGAACACCGGGGAGCTGTTTTTT
TRBD1 TRBJ1-2 TRBV4-3 CASSQGQGAYTF TGCGCCAGCAGCCAAGGACAGGGGGCCTACACCTTC
. TRBJ2-1 TRBV6-5 CASSYDQFSYNEQFF TGTGCCAGCAGTTACGATCAGTTCTCCTACAATGAGCAGTTCTTC
. TRBJ1-2 TRBV5-6 CASSPRGSGYTF TGTGCCAGCAGCCCCCGGGGATCGGGCTACACCTTC
TRBD1 TRBJ1-1 TRBV11-1 CASTLRDRRTNTEAFF TGTGCCAGCACCTTAAGGGACAGGAGAACGAACACTGAAGCTTTCTTT
TRBD2 TRBJ2-7 TRBV18 CASSPGTGTSGDSSSYEQYF TGTGCCAGCTCACCAGGTACCGGGACTAGCGGGGACTCGAGCTCCTACGAGCAGTACTTC
. TRBJ1-4 TRBV7-9 CASSSGGGEEKLFF TGTGCCAGCAGCTCGGGGGGTGGGGAAGAAAAACTGTTTTTT
TRBD1 TRBJ2-2 TRBV7-3 CASSLNRGPNTGELFF TGTGCCAGCAGCTTAAACAGGGGCCCTAACACCGGGGAGCTGTTTTTT
TRBD2 TRBJ2-1 TRBV9 CASSGSTSGGNYNEQFF TGTGCCAGCAGCGGTAGCACTAGCGGGGGTAACTACAATGAGCAGTTCTTC
. TRBJ2-5 TRBV13 CASSPLGQETQYF TGTGCCAGCAGCCCCCTCGGCCAAGAGACCCAGTACTTC
. TRBJ2-7 TRBV25-1 CASSVSPPYEQYF TGTGCCAGCAGTGTGTCTCCTCCCTACGAGCAGTACTTC
TRBD1 TRBJ1-5 TRBV19 CASSQLGGAGNQPQHF TGTGCCAGTAGTCAGCTAGGGGGCGCTGGCAATCAGCCCCAGCATTTT
. TRBJ2-5 TRBV4-3 CASSQDRGGQETQYF TGCGCCAGCAGCCAAGATCGAGGGGGTCAAGAGACCCAGTACTTC
. TRBJ2-5 TRBV5-4 CASSPASSTETQYF TGTGCCAGCAGCCCCGCGAGTAGTACGGAGACCCAGTACTTC
. TRBJ2-1 TRBV1 CTSSQGGLAGFNEQFF TGCACCAGCAGCCAAGGGGGACTAGCGGGATTCAATGAGCAGTTCTTC
TRBD1 TRBJ1-4 TRBV15 CATSRDLGWQGVNTNEKLLF TGTGCCACCAGCAGAGATCTAGGGTGGCAGGGGGTAAATACTAATGAAAAACTGCTTTTT
TRBD1 TRBJ1-2 TRBV4-1 CASSHQTGTAYGYTF TGCGCCAGCAGCCATCAAACCGGGACAGCTTATGGCTACACCTTC
. TRBJ2-7 TRBV10-3 CAIGGKSYEQYF TGTGCCATCGGGGGGAAAAGCTACGAGCAGTACTTC
TRBD2 TRBJ2-2 TRBV2 CASSSLTSGTGELFF TGTGCCAGCAGTTCTCTGACTAGCGGTACCGGGGAGCTGTTTTTT
. TRBJ1-2 TRBV27 CASSYSGGNYGYTF TGTGCCAGCAGTTATTCGGGGGGCAACTATGGCTACACCTTC
. TRBJ1-5 TRBV10-2 CASAGGVNQPQHF TGCGCCAGCGCGGGGGGGGTTAATCAGCCCCAGCATTTT
TRBD1 TRBJ2-1 TRBV5-6 CASSLRTGSYNEQFF TGTGCCAGCAGCTTAAGGACAGGGTCCTACAATGAGCAGTTCTTC
. TRBJ1-1 TRBV29-1 CSVKTGSNTEAFF TGCAGCGTTAAGACAGGATCGAACACTGAAGCTTTCTTT
. TRBJ2-2 TRBV19 CASSSPSSYTGELFF TGTGCCAGTAGCTCCCCCTCTAGCTACACCGGGGAGCTGTTTTTT
. TRBJ1-5 TRBV7-9 CASSQGGLQPQHF TGTGCCAGCAGCCAGGGAGGGCTTCAGCCCCAGCACTTT
TRBD2 TRBJ2-3 TRBV6-5 CASNTRGGHTDTQYF TGTGCCAGCAATACACGGGGGGGTCACACAGATACGCAGTATTTT
TRBD2 TRBJ2-4 TRBV9 CASSVGGGQISIQYF TGTGCCAGCAGCGTAGGCGGGGGGCAAATCAGCATTCAGTACTTC
TRBD2 TRBJ2-7 TRBV5-1 CASSATSGRAGYEQYF TGCGCCAGCAGCGCCACTAGCGGGAGGGCCGGCTACGAGCAGTACTTC